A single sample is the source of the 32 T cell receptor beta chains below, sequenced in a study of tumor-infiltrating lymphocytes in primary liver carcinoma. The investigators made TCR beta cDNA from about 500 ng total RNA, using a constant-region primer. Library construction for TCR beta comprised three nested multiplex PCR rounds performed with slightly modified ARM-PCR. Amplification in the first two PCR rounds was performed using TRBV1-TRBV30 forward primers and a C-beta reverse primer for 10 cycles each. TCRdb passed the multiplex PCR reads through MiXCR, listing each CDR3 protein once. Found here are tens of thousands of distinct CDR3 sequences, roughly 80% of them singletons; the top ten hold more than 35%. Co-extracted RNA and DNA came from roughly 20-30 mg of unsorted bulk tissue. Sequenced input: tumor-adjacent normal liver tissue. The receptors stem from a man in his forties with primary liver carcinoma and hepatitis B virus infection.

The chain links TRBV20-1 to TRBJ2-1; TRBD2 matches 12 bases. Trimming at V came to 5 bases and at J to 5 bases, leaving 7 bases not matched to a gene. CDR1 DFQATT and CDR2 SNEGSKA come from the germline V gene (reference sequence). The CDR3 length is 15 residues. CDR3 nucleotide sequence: TGCAGTGCTCCCGGACTAGCGGGAATCAACAATGAGCAGTTCTTC. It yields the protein CSAPGLAGINNEQFF.

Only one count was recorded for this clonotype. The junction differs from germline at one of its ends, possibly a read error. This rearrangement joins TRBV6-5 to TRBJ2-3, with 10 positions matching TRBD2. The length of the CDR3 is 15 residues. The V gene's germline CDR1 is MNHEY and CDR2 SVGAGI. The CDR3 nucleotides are TGTGCCAACAGCCCAGAACTAGCGGGAACAGATATGCAGTATTTT. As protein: CANSPELAGTDMQYF.

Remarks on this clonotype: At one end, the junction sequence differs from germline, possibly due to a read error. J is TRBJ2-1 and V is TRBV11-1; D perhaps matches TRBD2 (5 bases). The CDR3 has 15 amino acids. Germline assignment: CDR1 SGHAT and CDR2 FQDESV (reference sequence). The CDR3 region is CASSDSSSSYNEYFF. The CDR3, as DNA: TGTGCCAGCAGCGACTCTAGCTCATCCTACAATGAGTACTTCTTT.

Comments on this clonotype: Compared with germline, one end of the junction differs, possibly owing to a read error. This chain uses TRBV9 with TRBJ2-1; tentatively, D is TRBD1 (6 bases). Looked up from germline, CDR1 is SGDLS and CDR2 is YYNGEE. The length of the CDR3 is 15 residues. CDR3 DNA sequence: TGTGCCAGCAGCGTAGATTTTCTGCAGGGGAATGCGCAGTTCTTC. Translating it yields CASSVDFLQGNAQFF.

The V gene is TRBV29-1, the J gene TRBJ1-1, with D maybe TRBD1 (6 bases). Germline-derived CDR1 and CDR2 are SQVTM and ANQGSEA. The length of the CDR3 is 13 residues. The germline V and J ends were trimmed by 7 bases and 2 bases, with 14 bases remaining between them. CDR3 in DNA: TGCAGCGCTCTACAGGGAGCTAACACTGAAGCTTTCTTT. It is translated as CSALQGANTEAFF.

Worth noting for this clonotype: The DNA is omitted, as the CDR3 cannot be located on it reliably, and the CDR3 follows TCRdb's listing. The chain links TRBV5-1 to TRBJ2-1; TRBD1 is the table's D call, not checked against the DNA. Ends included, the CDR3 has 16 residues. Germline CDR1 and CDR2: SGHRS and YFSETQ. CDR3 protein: CASGFFGTGARNELFF.

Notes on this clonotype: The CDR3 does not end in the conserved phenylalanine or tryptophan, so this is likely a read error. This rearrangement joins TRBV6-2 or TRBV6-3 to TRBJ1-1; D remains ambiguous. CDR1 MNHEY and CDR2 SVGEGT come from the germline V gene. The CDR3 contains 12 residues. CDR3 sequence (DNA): TGTACCAGCAGCCAACTACGAGGGGAAGCTTTCTTA. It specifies CTSSQLRGEAFL.

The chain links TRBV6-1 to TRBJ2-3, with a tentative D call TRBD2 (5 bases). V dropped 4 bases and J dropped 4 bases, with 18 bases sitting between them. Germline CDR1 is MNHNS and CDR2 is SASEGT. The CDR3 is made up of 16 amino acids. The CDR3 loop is CASSAASWKAPDTQYF. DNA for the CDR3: TGTGCCAGCAGTGCGGCTAGCTGGAAGGCGCCAGATACGCAGTATTTT.

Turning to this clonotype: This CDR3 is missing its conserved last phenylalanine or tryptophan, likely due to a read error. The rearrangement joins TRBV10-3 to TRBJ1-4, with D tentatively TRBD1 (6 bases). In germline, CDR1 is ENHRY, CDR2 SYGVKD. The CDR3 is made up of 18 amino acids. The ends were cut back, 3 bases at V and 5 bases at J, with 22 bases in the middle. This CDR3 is CAISEKGRGGPGNEKLFY. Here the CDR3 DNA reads TGTGCCATCAGTGAAAAAGGCAGGGGAGGACCGGGGAATGAAAAACTGTTTTAT.

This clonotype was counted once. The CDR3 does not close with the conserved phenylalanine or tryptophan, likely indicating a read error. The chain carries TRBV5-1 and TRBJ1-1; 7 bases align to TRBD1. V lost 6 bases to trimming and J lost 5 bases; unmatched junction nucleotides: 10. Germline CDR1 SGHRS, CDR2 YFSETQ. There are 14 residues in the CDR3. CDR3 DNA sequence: TGCGCCAGCACACAAGGGGGCGCATATACTGAAGCTTTCCTT. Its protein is CASTQGGAYTEAFL.

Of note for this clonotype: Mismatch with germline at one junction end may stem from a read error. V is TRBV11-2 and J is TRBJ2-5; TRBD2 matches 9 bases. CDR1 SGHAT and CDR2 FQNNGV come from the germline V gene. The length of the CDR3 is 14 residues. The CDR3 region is CASSLESSGTIDYF. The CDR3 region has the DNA TGTGCCAGCAGCTTAGAATCTAGCGGGACTATAGACTATTTC.

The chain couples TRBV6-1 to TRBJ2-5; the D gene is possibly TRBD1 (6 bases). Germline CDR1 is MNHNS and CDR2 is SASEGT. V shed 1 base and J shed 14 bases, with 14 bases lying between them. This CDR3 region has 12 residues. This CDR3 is CASSEEGQRGYF. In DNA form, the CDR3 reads TGTGCCAGCAGTGAAGAGGGACAACGGGGCTACTTC.

In DNA, the CDR3 is TGCAGTGCGACAACAGTGGACCGGCAGTATTTT. Protein: CSATTVDRQYF. The chain couples TRBV20-1 to TRBJ2-3; D unresolved. CDR1 is DFQATT, CDR2 SNEGSKA, per germline (reference sequence). The CDR3 is 11 residues long. Trimming stripped 6 bases from V and 11 bases from J, with 15 bases between.

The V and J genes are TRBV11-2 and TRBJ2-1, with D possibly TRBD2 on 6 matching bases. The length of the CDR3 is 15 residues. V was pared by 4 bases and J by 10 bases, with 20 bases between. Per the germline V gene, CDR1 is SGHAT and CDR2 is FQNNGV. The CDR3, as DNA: TGTGCCAGCAGCTCATCTTCAGTAGCGGACCACGAGCAGTTCTTC. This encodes CASSSSSVADHEQFF.

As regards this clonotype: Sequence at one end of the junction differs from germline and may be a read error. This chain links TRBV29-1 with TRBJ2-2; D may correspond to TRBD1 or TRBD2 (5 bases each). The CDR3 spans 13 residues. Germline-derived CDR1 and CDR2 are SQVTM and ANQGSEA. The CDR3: CSVQGSNVGELFF. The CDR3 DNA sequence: TGCAGCGTTCAGGGCTCGAATGTCGGGGAACTGTTTTTT.

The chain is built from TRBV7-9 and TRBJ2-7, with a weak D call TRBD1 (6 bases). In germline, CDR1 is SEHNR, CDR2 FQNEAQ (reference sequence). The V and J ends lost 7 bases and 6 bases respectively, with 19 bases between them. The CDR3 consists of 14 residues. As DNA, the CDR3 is TGTGCCAGCATCTCCTCCGGGACACCCTCCGAGCAGTACTTC. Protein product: CASISSGTPSEQYF.

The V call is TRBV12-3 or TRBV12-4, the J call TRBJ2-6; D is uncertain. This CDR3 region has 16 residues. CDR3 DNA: TGTGATAGCAGTTTGGCAGGACCGACGGGGGCCAACGTCCTGACTTTC. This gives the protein CDSSLAGPTGANVLTF.

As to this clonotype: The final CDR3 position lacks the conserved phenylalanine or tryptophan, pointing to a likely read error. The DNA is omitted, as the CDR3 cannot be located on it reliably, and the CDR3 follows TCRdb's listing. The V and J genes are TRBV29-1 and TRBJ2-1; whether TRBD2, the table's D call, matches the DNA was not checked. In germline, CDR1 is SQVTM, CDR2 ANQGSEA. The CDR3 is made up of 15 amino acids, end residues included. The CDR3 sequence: CSVEGHEGSFNEQLS.

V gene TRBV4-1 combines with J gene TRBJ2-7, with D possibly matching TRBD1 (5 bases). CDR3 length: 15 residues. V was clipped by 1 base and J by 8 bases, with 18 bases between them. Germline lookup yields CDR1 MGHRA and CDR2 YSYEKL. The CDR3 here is CASSQALAGKNKQYF. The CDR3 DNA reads TGCGCCAGCAGCCAAGCGTTGGCAGGGAAGAACAAGCAGTACTTC.

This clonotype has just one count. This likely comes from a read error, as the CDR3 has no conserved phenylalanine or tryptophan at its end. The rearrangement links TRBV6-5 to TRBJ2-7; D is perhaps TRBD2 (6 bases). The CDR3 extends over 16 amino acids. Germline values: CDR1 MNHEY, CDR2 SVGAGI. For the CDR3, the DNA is TGTGCCAGCGGTTACTCCCTCGGAGGGGAGGCCTACGAGCAGTACTCC. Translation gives CASGYSLGGEAYEQYS.

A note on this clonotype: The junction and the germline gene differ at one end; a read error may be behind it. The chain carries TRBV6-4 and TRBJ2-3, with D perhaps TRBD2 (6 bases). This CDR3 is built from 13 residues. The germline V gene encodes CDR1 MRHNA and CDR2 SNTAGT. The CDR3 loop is CASSAGDTYTQYF. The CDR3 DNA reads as TGTGCCAGCAGTGCGGGAGACACATATACGCAGTATTTT.

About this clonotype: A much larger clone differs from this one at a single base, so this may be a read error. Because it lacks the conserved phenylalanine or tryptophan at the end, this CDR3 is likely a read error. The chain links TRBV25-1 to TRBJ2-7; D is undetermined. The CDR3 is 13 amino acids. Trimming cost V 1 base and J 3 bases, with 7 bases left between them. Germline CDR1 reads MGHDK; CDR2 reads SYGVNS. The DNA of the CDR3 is TGTGCCAGCAGTGAATTGGGCAGCTACGAGCAGTACCTC. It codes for CASSELGSYEQYL.

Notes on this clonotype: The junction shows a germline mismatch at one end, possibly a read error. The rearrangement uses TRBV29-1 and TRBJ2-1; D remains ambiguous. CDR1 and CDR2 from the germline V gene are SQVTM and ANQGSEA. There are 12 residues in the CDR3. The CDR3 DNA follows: TGCAGCTTTGAGGACCGTGCGGAAGAGCAGTTCTTC. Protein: CSFEDRAEEQFF.

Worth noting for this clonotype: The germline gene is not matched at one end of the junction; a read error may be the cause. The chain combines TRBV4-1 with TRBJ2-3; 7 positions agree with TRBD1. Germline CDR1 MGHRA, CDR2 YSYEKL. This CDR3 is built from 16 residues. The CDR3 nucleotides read TGCGCCAACAGCCAGGACCGGGACAGAGTTGGAGATACGCATTATTTT. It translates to CANSQDRDRVGDTHYF.

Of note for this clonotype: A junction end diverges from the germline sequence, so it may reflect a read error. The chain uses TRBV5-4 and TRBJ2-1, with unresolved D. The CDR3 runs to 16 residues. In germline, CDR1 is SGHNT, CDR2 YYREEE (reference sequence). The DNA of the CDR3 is TGTGTCAGCAGCCTGGACGGTCAACCCTCCTACAATGAGCAGTTCTTC. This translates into CVSSLDGQPSYNEQFF.

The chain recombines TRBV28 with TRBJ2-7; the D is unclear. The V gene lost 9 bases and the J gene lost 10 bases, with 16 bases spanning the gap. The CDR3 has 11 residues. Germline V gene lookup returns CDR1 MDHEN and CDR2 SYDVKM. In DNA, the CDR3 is TGTGCCAGTAGCAGCTCCTACAACCAGTACTTC. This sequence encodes CASSSSYNQYF.

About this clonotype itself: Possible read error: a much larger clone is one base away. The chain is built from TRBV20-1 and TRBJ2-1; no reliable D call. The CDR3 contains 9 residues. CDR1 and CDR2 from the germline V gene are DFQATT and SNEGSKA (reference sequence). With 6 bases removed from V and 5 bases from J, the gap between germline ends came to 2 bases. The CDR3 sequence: CSAHNEQFF. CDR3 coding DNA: TGCAGTGCCCACAATGAGCAGTTCTTC.

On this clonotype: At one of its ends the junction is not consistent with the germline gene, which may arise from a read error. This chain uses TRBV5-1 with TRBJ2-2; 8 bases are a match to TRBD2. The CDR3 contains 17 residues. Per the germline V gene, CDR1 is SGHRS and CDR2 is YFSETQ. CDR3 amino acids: CASSMEPAGVSGGELFF. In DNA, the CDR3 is TGCGCCAGCAGCATGGAGCCAGCGGGAGTTTCGGGCGGGGAACTGTTTTTT.

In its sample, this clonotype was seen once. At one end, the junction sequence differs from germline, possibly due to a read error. The CDR3 DNA is TGTGCCAGCAGCCAAGATCGGTTCCACCAGTCAGGCTACGAACAGTACTTC. Encoded protein: CASSQDRFHQSGYEQYF. The chain carries TRBV4-2 and TRBJ2-7; D unresolved. Germline loops: CDR1 LGHNA, CDR2 YNFKEQ. The CDR3 loop spans 17 amino acids.

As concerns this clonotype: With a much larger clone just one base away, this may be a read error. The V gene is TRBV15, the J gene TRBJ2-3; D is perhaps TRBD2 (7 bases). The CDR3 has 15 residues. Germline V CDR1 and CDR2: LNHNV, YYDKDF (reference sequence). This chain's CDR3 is CATSRDTGGADMQYF. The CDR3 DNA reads TGTGCCACCAGCAGAGATACGGGGGGCGCGGATATGCAGTATTTT.

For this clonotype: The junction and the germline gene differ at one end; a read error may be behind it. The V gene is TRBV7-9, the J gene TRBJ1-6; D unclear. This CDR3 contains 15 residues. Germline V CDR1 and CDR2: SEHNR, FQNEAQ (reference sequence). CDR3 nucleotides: TGTGCCAGTAGCTTAGTGGCACGGGGAAATTCACCCCTCCACTTT. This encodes CASSLVARGNSPLHF.

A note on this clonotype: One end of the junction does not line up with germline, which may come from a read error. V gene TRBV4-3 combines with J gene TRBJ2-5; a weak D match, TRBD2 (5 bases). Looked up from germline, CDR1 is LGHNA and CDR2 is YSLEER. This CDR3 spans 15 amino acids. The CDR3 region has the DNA TGCACCAGCAGCCAATATCTAGCTGAGGAAGAGACCCAGTACTTC. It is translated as CTSSQYLAEEETQYF.